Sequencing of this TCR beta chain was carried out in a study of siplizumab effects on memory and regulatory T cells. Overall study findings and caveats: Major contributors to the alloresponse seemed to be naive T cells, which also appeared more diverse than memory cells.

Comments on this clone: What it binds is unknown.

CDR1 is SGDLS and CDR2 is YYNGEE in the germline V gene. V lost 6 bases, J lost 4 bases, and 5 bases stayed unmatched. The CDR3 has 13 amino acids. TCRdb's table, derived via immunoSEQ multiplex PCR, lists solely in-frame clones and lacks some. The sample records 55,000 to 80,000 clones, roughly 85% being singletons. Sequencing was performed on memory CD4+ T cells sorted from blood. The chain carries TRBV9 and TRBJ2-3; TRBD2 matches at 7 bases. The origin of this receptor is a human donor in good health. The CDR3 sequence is CASNKGGSDTQYF. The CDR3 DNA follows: TGTGCCAGCAATAAGGGAGGGTCAGATACGCAGTATTTT. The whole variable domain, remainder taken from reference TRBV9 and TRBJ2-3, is DSGVTQTPKHLITATGQRVTLRCSPRSGDLSVYWYQQSLDQGLQFLIQYYNGEERAKGNILERFSAQQFPDLHSELNLSSLELGDSALYFCASNKGGSDTQYFGPGTRLTVL.